This TCR beta chain stems from a study of CD8 T cells in Susac syndrome. CD8+ and CD4+ T cells taken from blood had their TCR beta sequenced. Random hexamers were used to reverse transcribe the RNA input (about 0.5 to 1 ug). The amplification used immunoSEQ multiplex PCR on TCR beta CDR3; it spanned 54 Vbeta and 13 Jbeta. Via MiXCR, TCRdb re-called the immunoSEQ multiplex PCR reads, giving one row per CDR3 protein. The sample comprises around 190,000 distinct CDR3 sequences, approximately 95% of which are singletons, and about 0.15% rests with the top ten. Sequences were obtained from CD8+ T cells from PBMCs. The receptor comes from a human donor with multiple sclerosis.

CDR3 nucleotide sequence: TGCAGCGTCGAACTTCGACTAGCGGCTACCACAGATACGCAGTATTTT. Protein sequence: CSVELRLAATTDTQYF. The chain combines TRBV29-1 with TRBJ2-3; 9 nucleotides agree with TRBD2. Trimming removed 6 bases from V and 2 bases from J; junction bases left unmatched: 12. The CDR3 is 16 residues long. CDR1 and CDR2 (germline): SQVTM, ANQGSEA.